The T cell receptor beta chain under discussion was sequenced for a study of T cell responses to AZD1222 COVID-19 vaccine. Only in-frame clones appear in the TCRdb table, and some are missing; sequencing was by immunoSEQ multiplex PCR. This sample has tens of thousands of clones; 84% occur once, and the top ten carry about 7%. This clone was seen a handful of times. The CDR3 contains 16 residues. Trimming removed 2 bases from V and 8 bases from J; junction bases left unmatched: 13. CDR1 SEHNR and CDR2 FQNEAQ come from the germline V gene (reference sequence). The J gene is TRBJ1-2, the V gene TRBV7-9, with 8 bases aligning to TRBD1. The TCR comes from an adult in good health. Material: peripheral blood, obtained on day 0 of AZD1222 vaccination. Here the CDR3 DNA reads TGTGCCAGCAGCTTACTACCGGGCCAGGGGGCCCAAGGCTACACCTTC. Its protein product is CASSLLPGQGAQGYTF.